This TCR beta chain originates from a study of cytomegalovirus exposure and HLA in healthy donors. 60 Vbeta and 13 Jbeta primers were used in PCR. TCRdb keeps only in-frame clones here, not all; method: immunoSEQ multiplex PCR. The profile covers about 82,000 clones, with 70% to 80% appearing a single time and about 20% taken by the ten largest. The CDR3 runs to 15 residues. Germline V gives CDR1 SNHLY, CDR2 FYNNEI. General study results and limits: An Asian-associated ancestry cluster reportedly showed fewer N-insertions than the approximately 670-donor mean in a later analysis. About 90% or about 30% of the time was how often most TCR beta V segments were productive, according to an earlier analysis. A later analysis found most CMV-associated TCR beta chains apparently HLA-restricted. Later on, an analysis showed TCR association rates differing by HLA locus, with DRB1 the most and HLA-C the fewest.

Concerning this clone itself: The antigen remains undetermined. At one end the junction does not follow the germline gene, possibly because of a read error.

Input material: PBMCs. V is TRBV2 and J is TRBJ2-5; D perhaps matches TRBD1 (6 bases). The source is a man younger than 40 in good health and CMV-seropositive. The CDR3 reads CASILGTLDQEIQYF. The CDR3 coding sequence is TGTGCCAGCATTCTCGGGACACTCGATCAAGAGATCCAGTACTTC.